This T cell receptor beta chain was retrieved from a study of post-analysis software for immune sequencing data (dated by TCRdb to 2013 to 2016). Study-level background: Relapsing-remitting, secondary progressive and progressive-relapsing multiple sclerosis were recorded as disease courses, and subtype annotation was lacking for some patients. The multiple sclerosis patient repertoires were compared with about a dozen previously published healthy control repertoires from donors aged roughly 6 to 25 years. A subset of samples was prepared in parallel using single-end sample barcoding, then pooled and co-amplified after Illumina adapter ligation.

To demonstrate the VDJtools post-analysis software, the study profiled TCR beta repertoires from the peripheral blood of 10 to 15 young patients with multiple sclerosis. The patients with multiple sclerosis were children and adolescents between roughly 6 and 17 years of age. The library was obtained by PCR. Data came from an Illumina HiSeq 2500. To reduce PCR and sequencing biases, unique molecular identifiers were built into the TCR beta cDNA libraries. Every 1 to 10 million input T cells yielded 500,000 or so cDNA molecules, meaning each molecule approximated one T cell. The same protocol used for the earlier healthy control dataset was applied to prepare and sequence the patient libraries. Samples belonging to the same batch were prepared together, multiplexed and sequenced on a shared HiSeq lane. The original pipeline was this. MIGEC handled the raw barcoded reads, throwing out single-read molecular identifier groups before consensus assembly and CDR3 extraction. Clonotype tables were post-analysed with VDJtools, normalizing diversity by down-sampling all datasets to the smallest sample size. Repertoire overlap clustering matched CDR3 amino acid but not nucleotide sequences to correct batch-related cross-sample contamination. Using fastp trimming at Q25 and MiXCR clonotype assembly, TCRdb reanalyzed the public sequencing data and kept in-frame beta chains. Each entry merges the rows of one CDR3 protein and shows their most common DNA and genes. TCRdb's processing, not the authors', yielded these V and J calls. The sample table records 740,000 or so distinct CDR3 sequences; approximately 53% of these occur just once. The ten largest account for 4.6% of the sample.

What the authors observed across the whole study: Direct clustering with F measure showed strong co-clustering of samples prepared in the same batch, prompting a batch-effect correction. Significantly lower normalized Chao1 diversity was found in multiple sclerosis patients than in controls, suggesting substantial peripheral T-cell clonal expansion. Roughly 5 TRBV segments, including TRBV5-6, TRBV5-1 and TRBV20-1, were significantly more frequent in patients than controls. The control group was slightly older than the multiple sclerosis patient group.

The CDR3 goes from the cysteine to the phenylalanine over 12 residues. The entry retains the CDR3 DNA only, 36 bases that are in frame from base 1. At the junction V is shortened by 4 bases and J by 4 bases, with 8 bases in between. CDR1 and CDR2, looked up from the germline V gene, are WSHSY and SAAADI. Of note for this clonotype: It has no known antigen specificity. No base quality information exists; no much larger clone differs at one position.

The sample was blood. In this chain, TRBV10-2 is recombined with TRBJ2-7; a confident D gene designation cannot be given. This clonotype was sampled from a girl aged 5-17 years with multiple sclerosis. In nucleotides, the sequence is TGCGCCAGCAGTGGGAAGCTTTACGAGCAGTACTTC. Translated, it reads CASSGKLYEQYF.